What follows are 20 T cell receptor beta chains derived from one specimen sequenced in a study of blood T cell repertoires in COVID-19. The method was immunoSEQ multiplex PCR; TCRdb's version includes in-frame clones alone and lacks a portion of them. Of fewer than 120,000 clones listed, 76% are singletons. Sequencing used peripheral blood. The source of these receptors is a woman aged 80 or over with acute or convalescent COVID-19.

V and J are TRBV6-1 and TRBJ1-2; D perhaps matches TRBD1 (5 bases). V lost 2 bases, J lost 7 bases, and 8 bases lay in between. Germline loops: CDR1 MNHNS, CDR2 SASEGT. The CDR3 length is 12 residues. CDR3 sequence (DNA): TGTGCCAGCAGTGAAAGGGGTTTTGGCTACACCTTC. Its translation is CASSERGFGYTF.

The V call is TRBV3-1 (or the pseudogene TRBV3-2), the J call TRBJ2-1, with 7 nucleotides matching TRBD1. Germline CDR1 is LGHDT and CDR2 is YNNKEL (reference sequence). J gave up 0 bases and V 7 bases, and 3 bases lay outside the gene matches. The CDR3 loop spans 14 amino acids. Here the CDR3 DNA reads TGTGCCAGCACCCCAGGGGGCTCCTACAATGAGCAGTTCTTC. Its protein is CASTPGGSYNEQFF.

The V and J genes are TRBV9 and TRBJ2-6; 7 nucleotides match TRBD1. V was clipped by 1 base and J by 3 bases; unmatched bases: 7. The CDR3 extends over 17 amino acids. CDR1 is SGDLS, CDR2 YYNGEE, per germline. This CDR3 reads CASSVLTGLGGANVLTF. DNA for the CDR3: TGTGCCAGCAGCGTATTGACAGGGCTAGGTGGGGCCAACGTCCTGACTTTC. Based on the CDR3 plus reference TRBV9 and TRBJ2-6, the full variable domain is DSGVTQTPKHLITATGQRVTLRCSPRSGDLSVYWYQQSLDQGLQFLIQYYNGEERAKGNILERFSAQQFPDLHSELNLSSLELGDSALYFCASSVLTGLGGANVLTFGAGSRLTVL.

This clone was counted a few times. The chain recombines TRBV7-3 with TRBJ1-1; the D is unclear. This CDR3 spans 13 amino acids. The ends were cut back, 5 bases at V and 4 bases at J, with 11 bases in the middle. Germline V CDR1 and CDR2: SGHTA, FQGTGA. This chain's CDR3 is CASSASISTEAFF. The CDR3, as DNA: TGTGCCAGCAGCGCCAGTATTTCCACTGAAGCTTTCTTT.

The chain is built from TRBV5-4 and TRBJ2-2; 13 nucleotides line up with TRBD2. The CDR3 spans 17 residues. Germline V gene data show CDR1 as SGHNT and CDR2 as YYREEE (reference sequence). The J segment lost 4 bases and the V segment lost 3 bases, leaving 6 bases of the junction unmatched. CDR3 residues: CASSSLTSGRSTGELFF. CDR3 bases: TGTGCCAGCAGCTCCCTGACTAGCGGGAGGAGCACCGGGGAGCTGTTTTTT.

The gene calls are TRBV2 and TRBJ1-2; weak D call: TRBD1 (6 bases). The V end lost 6 bases, the J end lost 6 bases, and 8 bases lay between the germline ends. Per the germline V gene, CDR1 is SNHLY and CDR2 is FYNNEI. There are 11 residues in the CDR3. CDR3 protein: CASSRTDGYTF. The CDR3 DNA is TGTGCCAGCAGCAGGACAGATGGCTACACCTTC.

The rearrangement links TRBV4-3 to TRBJ2-5; TRBD2 aligns across 9 bases. After removal of 5 bases from V and 0 bases from J, the junction contained 4 bases not matched to a gene. This CDR3 contains 15 residues. Germline CDR1 LGHNA, CDR2 YSLEER. The CDR3 here is CASSTRTSDQETQYF. The DNA of the CDR3 is TGCGCCAGCAGCACTCGGACTAGCGACCAAGAGACCCAGTACTTC.

This clone has a handful of counts. The chain joins TRBV28 to TRBJ1-1; the match to TRBD1 covers 7 bases. The CDR3 covers 15 residues. Germline CDR1 reads MDHEN; CDR2 reads SYDVKM. With V trimmed by 5 bases and J by 3 bases, 9 bases remained unmatched. The DNA of the CDR3 is TGTGCCAGCAGTCAGAACAGGGGAAGGGACACTGAAGCTTTCTTT. It is translated as CASSQNRGRDTEAFF.

There are a few counts of this clone. V usage is TRBV4-2 and J usage is TRBJ1-5; the D gene is possibly TRBD1 (6 bases). Germline CDR1 and CDR2: LGHNA and YNFKEQ. The CDR3 loop spans 17 amino acids. V was pared by 4 bases and J by 3 bases, with 19 bases between. CDR3 in amino acids: CASSPYPAQGFNQPQHF. As DNA, the CDR3 is TGTGCCAGCAGCCCCTACCCCGCACAGGGTTTCAATCAGCCCCAGCATTTT.

This chain connects TRBV5-6 to TRBJ2-5; 8 positions match TRBD2. The CDR3 spans 14 residues. With 1 base clipped from V and 4 bases from J, the junction kept 3 bases outside the gene matches. Germline CDR1 is SGHDT and CDR2 is YYEEEE. The CDR3 nucleotides are TGTGCCAGCAGCTTGACTAGCGGAGTAGAGACCCAGTACTTC. This encodes CASSLTSGVETQYF.

This clone was observed a few times. The V gene is TRBV5-8, the J gene TRBJ2-7; 9 nucleotides align to TRBD2. Trimming at V came to 2 bases and at J to 6 bases, leaving 12 bases not matched to a gene. The germline CDR1 and CDR2 sequences are SGHTS and YDEGEE. There are 16 residues in the CDR3. The CDR3 here is CASSFGGSSGIGEQYF. The CDR3 nucleotides are TGTGCCAGCAGCTTCGGCGGATCTAGCGGGATCGGCGAGCAGTACTTC.

The sample holds a few counts of this clone. The CDR3 reads CASSGTGSWNEKLFF. CDR3 DNA sequence: TGTGCCAGCAGTGGTACAGGGTCTTGGAATGAAAAACTGTTTTTT. This chain joins TRBV2 and TRBJ1-4; a possible D gene is TRBD1 (6 bases). V was cut by 4 bases and J by 5 bases, with 14 bases left in between. The CDR3 loop spans 15 amino acids. CDR1 is SNHLY, CDR2 FYNNEI, per germline.

Concerning this clone: The same CDR3 arises from other DNA sequences in this sample as well. The chain carries TRBV7-3 and TRBJ2-2; 10 positions match TRBD2. Germline V gene sequence: CDR1 SGHTA, CDR2 FQGTGA. Germline trimming cut 3 bases from V and 4 bases from J; bases unmatched to any gene: 5. The CDR3 runs 16 residues. The DNA for the CDR3 is TGTGCCAGCAGCTTTAGCGGGGGGCCAGGCACCGGGGAGCTGTTTTTT. Its protein product is CASSFSGGPGTGELFF.

The chain employs TRBV5-5 and TRBJ1-2; D not certain. The CDR3 sequence is 15 residues long. CDR1 SGHKS and CDR2 YYEKEE come from the germline V gene (reference sequence). V gave up 0 bases and J gave up 4 bases, with 13 bases separating them. This CDR3 reads CASSLEWEGSYGYTF. DNA of the CDR3: TGTGCCAGCAGCTTGGAGTGGGAAGGGAGCTATGGCTACACCTTC.

The chain couples TRBV7-2 to TRBJ2-5; 8 bases fit TRBD2. The V gene end was trimmed by 5 bases and the J gene end by 5 bases; junction bases not matched to a gene: 7. Germline assignment: CDR1 SGHTA and CDR2 FQGNSA. CDR3 size: 14 residues. The CDR3 DNA is TGTGCCAGCAGCACCACGGGGGGGGCCGAGACCCAGTACTTC. This gives the protein CASSTTGGAETQYF.

V usage is TRBV5-6 and J usage is TRBJ1-2; D not certain. CDR1 and CDR2 from the germline V gene are SGHDT and YYEEEE. V dropped 3 bases and J dropped 8 bases, with 17 bases sitting between them. The length of the CDR3 is 14 residues. In nucleotides, the CDR3 is TGTGCCAGCAGCTGGGTAACCGCGGCTCAAGGCTACACCTTC. Its protein product is CASSWVTAAQGYTF.

The rearrangement joins TRBV11-2 to TRBJ1-2; D is possibly TRBD1 (5 bases). The CDR3 covers 12 residues. The V end lost 3 bases, the J end lost 7 bases, and 9 bases lay between the germline ends. Germline V gene lookup returns CDR1 SGHAT and CDR2 FQNNGV. The CDR3 sequence: CASSFRTSGYTF. In nucleotides, the CDR3 is TGTGCCAGCAGCTTTCGGACAAGTGGCTACACCTTC.

The DNA of the CDR3 is TGCGCCAGCAGTGAGAACGTAGTCCCCTACAATGAGCAGTTCTTC. Protein: CASSENVVPYNEQFF. The chain carries TRBV10-1 and TRBJ2-1, with D unclear. The germline V and J ends were trimmed by 2 bases and 2 bases, with 10 bases remaining between them. The germline V gene encodes CDR1 WNHNN and CDR2 SYGVQD (reference sequence). This CDR3 has 15 amino acids.

V is TRBV6-6 and J is TRBJ1-2; D possibly corresponds to TRBD1 (5 bases). V lost 9 bases to trimming and J lost 3 bases, with 14 bases between them. The germline V gene encodes CDR1 MNHNY and CDR2 SVGAGI (reference sequence). This CDR3 comprises 13 residues. The CDR3 DNA sequence: TGTGCCAGTAGTATGACAGACGACTATGGCTACACCTTC. It yields the protein CASSMTDDYGYTF.

The rearrangement joins TRBV13 to TRBJ1-2; tentative D call: TRBD1 (5 bases). V was pared by 5 bases and J by 4 bases, with 17 bases between. CDR3 length equals 15 residues. Germline lookup yields CDR1 PRHDT and CDR2 FYEKMQ (reference sequence). The CDR3 is CASSPQPQESYGYTF. In DNA, the CDR3 is TGTGCCAGCAGCCCACAACCACAGGAGAGCTATGGCTACACCTTC.